Sequencing of this T cell receptor (beta chain) was carried out in a study of cytomegalovirus exposure and HLA in healthy donors. Findings of the study overall: Researchers reported from a later analysis that most CMV-associated TCR beta chains appeared HLA-restricted.

Germline trimming cut 5 bases from V and 4 bases from J; bases unmatched to any gene: 6. Germline CDR1 reads SGHTA; CDR2 reads FQGTGA. The CDR3 spans 14 residues. In the PCR, 60 Vbeta and 13 Jbeta primers were used. Assay used: immunoSEQ multiplex PCR; TCRdb lists only in-frame clones, some missing. The profile shows some 150,000 clones, approximately 79% of them singletons. Comment on this clone: The antigen is unknown.

The TCR originated in a woman in her twenties or thirties in good health and CMV-seronegative. The V and J genes are TRBV7-3 and TRBJ2-3; 7 bases map to TRBD2. Sequences were obtained from PBMCs. The CDR3 DNA follows: TGTGCCAGCAGCCCCGGGACTACATCAGATACGCAGTATTTT. As protein: CASSPGTTSDTQYF.